The sample holds one count of the clone carrying this T cell receptor (beta chain). The authors sequenced TCR beta from blood CD8+ and CD4+ T cells. Those who served as multiple sclerosis controls were treatment-naive patients with stable or active relapsing-remitting disease. The record originates from a study of CD8 T cells in Susac syndrome. The CDR3 extends over 15 amino acids. Between the trimmed V and J ends, which lost 4 bases and 0 bases, there was a span of 10 bases. The germline gives CDR1 MGHRA, CDR2 YSYEKL. RNA, at roughly 0.45 to 1 ug, was reverse transcribed with random hexamers. Amplification of TCR beta CDR3 by immunoSEQ multiplex PCR spanned 54 Vbeta and 13 Jbeta. TCRdb itself ran the immunoSEQ multiplex PCR reads through MiXCR, one entry per CDR3 protein. The table shows around 180,000 distinct CDR3 sequences, with 90% to 96% occurring only once.

This chain uses TRBV4-1 with TRBJ1-3; D gene uncertain. Sequences were obtained from CD4+ T cells from PBMCs. This clonotype was obtained from a human donor with multiple sclerosis. The CDR3 DNA reads TGCGCCAGCAGCCCGCAGGACTTCTCTGGAAACACCATATATTTT. Translating it yields CASSPQDFSGNTIYF.